Below are 5 T cell receptor beta chains sequenced from a single sample in a study of sequential checkpoint blockade in melanoma. Produced via immunoSEQ multiplex PCR; TCRdb's table is partial and in-frame only. The profile shows some 18,000 clones, more than 75% of them singletons. The treatment denotes: randomized to nivolumab then ipilimumab (arm A) or the reverse (arm B). This specimen was CD8+ T cells sorted from blood (inferred from file names), taken from a patient given nivolumab and ipilimumab in sequence. The receptors derive from a human donor with melanoma.

The chain is built from TRBV6-5 and TRBJ1-4; TRBD1 might be the D (5 bases). Germline CDR1 and CDR2: MNHEY and SVGAGI. V lost 0 bases and J 4 bases, leaving 9 bases between the germline ends. CDR3 length: 15 residues. CDR3 coding DNA: TGTGCCAGCAGTTACTCGGGGCGTCTTAATGAAAAACTGTTTTTT. Translated: CASSYSGRLNEKLFF.

The rearrangement links TRBV28 to TRBJ1-4; 7 bases agree with TRBD1. Trimming took 6 bases from V and 6 from J; bases not matched to a gene: 10. CDR3 length: 15 amino acids. Germline V gene lookup returns CDR1 MDHEN and CDR2 SYDVKM. The CDR3 nucleotides read TGTGCCAGCAGCCACAGAGGGGGCCTCGATGAAAAACTGTTTTTT. Amino acid sequence: CASSHRGGLDEKLFF.

CDR3 nucleotide sequence: TGTGCCAGCAGTGAATGGAGGGTAGGCTACGAGCAGTACTTC. Encoded protein: CASSEWRVGYEQYF. This chain links TRBV25-1 with TRBJ2-7; D may be TRBD2 (6 bases). Trimming removed 1 base at V and 3 bases at J, with 10 bases between. CDR3 length equals 14 residues. Germline CDR1 is MGHDK and CDR2 is SYGVNS.

The chain links TRBV19 to TRBJ2-7; 10 bases match TRBD1. This CDR3 has 14 residues. Germline lookup yields CDR1 LNHDA and CDR2 SQIVND (reference sequence). V lost 5 bases and J lost 2; bases outside the gene matches: 3. The CDR3 coding sequence is TGTGCCAGTAGTTCCGGGACAGGGGCCTACGAGCAGTACTTC. This sequence encodes CASSSGTGAYEQYF.

V and J are TRBV4-2 and TRBJ1-2, with a weak D call TRBD1 (5 bases). Germline CDR1 reads LGHNA; CDR2 reads YNFKEQ. This CDR3 comprises 15 residues. Trimming took 0 bases from V and 4 from J, leaving 12 bases between them. CDR3 in DNA: TGTGCCAGCAGCCAAGAGGCAGGGACTACCTATGGCTACACCTTC. Its protein product is CASSQEAGTTYGYTF.